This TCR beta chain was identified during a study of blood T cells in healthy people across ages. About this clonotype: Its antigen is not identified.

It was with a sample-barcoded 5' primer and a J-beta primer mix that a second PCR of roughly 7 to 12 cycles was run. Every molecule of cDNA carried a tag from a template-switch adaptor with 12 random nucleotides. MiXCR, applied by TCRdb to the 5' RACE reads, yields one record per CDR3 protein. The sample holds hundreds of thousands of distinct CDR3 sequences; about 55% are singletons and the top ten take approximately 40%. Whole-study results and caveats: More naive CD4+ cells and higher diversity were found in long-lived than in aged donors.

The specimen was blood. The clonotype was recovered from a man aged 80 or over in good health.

The CDR3 sequence: CAIMDLPSPNRYAYF. CDR3 in DNA: TGTGCCATCATGGATCTACCCTCCCCTAACAGATACGCGTATTTT. The rearrangement joins TRBV10-3 to TRBJ2-3; unclear D gene. Germline-derived CDR1 and CDR2 are ENHRY and SYGVKD. CDR3 size: 15 residues. Trimming shortened V by 7 bases and J by 14 bases, and 28 bases separated the two germline ends.